This passage covers 8 T cell receptor beta chains from one sample sequenced in a study of PD-1 blockade in classical Hodgkin lymphoma. The sample's time point: newly diagnosed, previously untreated cHL patient sample. Isolation of CD8+ T cells from thawed PBMCs used magnetic negative selection. Clones were sequenced by immunoSEQ multiplex PCR, and TCRdb holds only the in-frame ones, with some missing. Of over 4,000 clones listed, more than 80% are singletons. Sequenced: CD8+ T cells from blood. The receptors were gathered from a human donor with classical Hodgkin lymphoma.

This clone appeared once. The gene calls are TRBV7-9 and TRBJ2-7; possible D gene TRBD2, 6 bases. The germline V and J ends were trimmed by 1 base and 0 bases, with 13 bases remaining between them. Germline V lookup: CDR1 SEHNR, CDR2 FQNEAQ (reference sequence). The CDR3 loop spans 16 amino acids. The CDR3 coding sequence is TGTGCCAGCAGCTTAGTAGGGCGGGACCGCTCCTACGAGCAGTACTTC. Translating it yields CASSLVGRDRSYEQYF.

Notes on this clone: The junction departs from germline at one end; a sequencing error may be responsible. The chain employs TRBV9 and TRBJ2-3; 7 positions match TRBD1. The length of the CDR3 is 15 residues. CDR1 SGDLS and CDR2 YYNGEE come from the germline V gene. In DNA, the CDR3 is TGTGCCAGCACCGTACAGGGGACCAATTCAGATACGCAGTATTTT. It yields the protein CASTVQGTNSDTQYF.

This clone appeared once. The V call is TRBV29-1, the J call TRBJ2-7, with 9 bases lining up with TRBD2. Per the germline V gene, CDR1 is SQVTM and CDR2 is ANQGSEA. There are 15 residues in the CDR3. With 5 bases clipped from V and 1 base from J, the junction kept 9 bases outside the gene matches. CDR3 sequence reads: CSVPNSGRGSYEQYF. The CDR3 nucleotides read TGCAGCGTTCCGAATAGCGGGAGAGGATCCTACGAGCAGTACTTC.

The chain joins TRBV14 to TRBJ2-5; D tentatively reads TRBD1 or TRBD2 (5 bases each). The CDR3 loop spans 15 amino acids. The germline gives CDR1 SGHDN, CDR2 FVKESK. V gave up 4 bases and J gave up 3 bases, with 15 bases separating them. This CDR3 is CASSRRDRREETQYF. The CDR3, as DNA: TGTGCCAGCAGCCGACGGGACCGGCGGGAAGAGACCCAGTACTTC.

This chain links TRBV18 with TRBJ2-2; 7 bases are shared with TRBD1. The CDR3 extends over 16 amino acids. In germline, CDR1 is KGHSH, CDR2 LQKENI. V trimming: 1 base; J trimming: 0 bases; junction bases outside the gene matches: 2. The CDR3: CASSPLGTANTGELFF. The CDR3 coding sequence is TGTGCCAGCTCACCACTGGGGACAGCGAACACCGGGGAGCTGTTTTTT.

The chain carries TRBV7-2 and TRBJ2-7; D is perhaps TRBD2 (6 bases). The CDR3 covers 16 residues. V lost 1 base and J 4 bases, leaving 17 bases between the germline ends. Germline V gene sequence: CDR1 SGHTA, CDR2 FQGNSA. This chain's CDR3 is CASSLEGGEWSYEQYF. The DNA for the CDR3 is TGTGCCAGCAGCTTAGAGGGCGGGGAATGGAGTTACGAGCAGTACTTC. The full variable domain, rest sourced from reference TRBV7-2 and TRBJ2-7, is GAGVSQSPSNKVTEKGKDVELRCDPISGHTALYWYRQSLGQGLEFLIYFQGNSAPDKSGLPSDRFSAERTGGSVSTLTIQRTQQEDSAVYLCASSLEGGEWSYEQYFGPGTRLTVT.

The chain is built from TRBV30 and TRBJ1-2, with a weak D call TRBD1 (5 bases). V gave up 1 base and J gave up 0 bases, with 6 bases separating them. CDR1 is GTSNPN and CDR2 is SVGIG in the germline V gene (reference sequence). The CDR3 runs 13 residues. CDR3 DNA sequence: TGTGCCTGGAGTGGGACATCTAACTATGGCTACACCTTC. Translating it yields CAWSGTSNYGYTF.

V is TRBV7-2 and J is TRBJ2-1; the match to TRBD2 covers 12 bases. With V trimmed by 1 base and J by 5 bases, 0 bases remained unmatched. This CDR3 is 15 amino acids long. From germline, CDR1 is SGHTA and CDR2 FQGNSA. The CDR3 bases are TGTGCCAGCAGCTTAGGACTAGCGGGGGACAATGAGCAGTTCTTC. Translated, it gives CASSLGLAGDNEQFF.